Shown below are 6 T cell receptor beta chains from a single sample sequenced in a study of control samples from healthy donors and cancer patients. Method: immunoSEQ multiplex PCR; TCRdb's copy keeps in-frame clones and lacks some. The data hold approximately 130,000 clones, with around 87% observed a single time. Sequencing was done on a sample of blood. The receptors come from a man between 60 and 70 years old in good health.

This chain links TRBV12-3 or TRBV12-4 with TRBJ1-2; D uncertain. The ends were cut back, 2 bases at V and 7 bases at J, with 8 bases in the middle. CDR3 length: 12 residues. The CDR3 DNA sequence: TGTGCCAGCAGTTTACCGGCAAGTGGCTACACCTTC. It specifies CASSLPASGYTF.

V gene TRBV3-1 (or the pseudogene TRBV3-2) combines with J gene TRBJ1-1; D not resolved. The CDR3 is made up of 14 amino acids. Germline-derived CDR1 and CDR2 are LGHDT and YNNKEL (reference sequence). V was cut by 0 bases and J by 4 bases, with 9 bases left in between. The CDR3 DNA follows: TGTGCCAGCAGCCAAGATCCCCTGGTCACTGAAGCTTTCTTT. It specifies CASSQDPLVTEAFF.

The chain employs TRBV9 and TRBJ1-3; unclear D gene. CDR3 length: 15 residues. Looked up from germline, CDR1 is SGDLS and CDR2 is YYNGEE. Between the trimmed V and J ends, which lost 3 bases and 4 bases, there was a span of 14 bases. The CDR3 sequence is CASSADWPQGNTIYF. The CDR3 DNA reads as TGTGCCAGCAGCGCAGACTGGCCGCAGGGAAACACCATATATTTT.

The chain is built from TRBV6-5 and TRBJ1-5, with TRBD1 matching 10 bases. J gave up 7 bases and V 6 bases, and 9 bases lay outside the gene matches. The CDR3 consists of 15 residues. CDR1 and CDR2 from the germline V gene are MNHEY and SVGAGI. The CDR3 reads CASSRQGANPQPQHF. CDR3 nucleotide sequence: TGTGCCAGCAGCAGACAGGGGGCGAACCCCCAGCCCCAGCATTTT.

The genes are TRBV9 and TRBJ2-1, with D possibly TRBD2 on 5 matching bases. Deletions cut 0 bases from V and 0 bases from J, with 7 bases between. The V gene's germline CDR1 is SGDLS and CDR2 YYNGEE. CDR3 length equals 15 residues. The CDR3 sequence is CASSVGEGSYNEQFF. The CDR3 DNA reads as TGTGCCAGCAGCGTAGGAGAGGGCTCCTACAATGAGCAGTTCTTC.

The CDR3 nucleotides read TGTGCCTGGAGACGGGGGGCTAATGAAAAACTGTTTTTT. Amino acid sequence: CAWRRGANEKLFF. V and J are TRBV30 and TRBJ1-4, with D tentatively TRBD1 (5 bases). The germline V gene has CDR1 GTSNPN and CDR2 SVGIG (reference sequence). V was shortened by 3 bases and J by 3 bases, with 8 bases between the two germline ends. CDR3 size: 13 residues.